This T cell receptor beta chain was found in a study of T cell responses to AZD1222 COVID-19 vaccine. The data were produced by immunoSEQ multiplex PCR, yet TCRdb's version contains in-frame clones alone and is incomplete. This repertoire shows tens of thousands of clones, about 88% found once; its top ten account for 13%. A word on this clone: Its antigen is undetermined.

Study-level results: Repertoires were collected only later (after the peak T cell response had occurred).

Germline assignment: CDR1 SGHRS and CDR2 YFSETQ. The V end lost 7 bases, the J end lost 0 bases, and 13 bases lay between the germline ends. The CDR3 sequence is 15 residues long. The chain links TRBV5-1 to TRBJ2-2; tentatively, D is TRBD2 (5 bases). The material sequenced was peripheral blood, taken on day 0 of AZD1222 vaccination. This receptor was obtained from an adult in good health. CDR3 nucleotide sequence: TGCGCCAGCTGTAGCGTCGGAACGAACACCGGGGAGCTGTTTTTT. Amino acids: CASCSVGTNTGELFF. Complete variable domain (other parts from reference TRBV5-1 and TRBJ2-2): KAGVTQTPRYLIKTRGQQVTLSCSPISGHRSVSWYQQTPGQGLQFLFEYFSETQRNKGNFPGRFSGRQFSNSRSEMNVSTLELGDSALYLCASCSVGTNTGELFFGEGSRLTVL.